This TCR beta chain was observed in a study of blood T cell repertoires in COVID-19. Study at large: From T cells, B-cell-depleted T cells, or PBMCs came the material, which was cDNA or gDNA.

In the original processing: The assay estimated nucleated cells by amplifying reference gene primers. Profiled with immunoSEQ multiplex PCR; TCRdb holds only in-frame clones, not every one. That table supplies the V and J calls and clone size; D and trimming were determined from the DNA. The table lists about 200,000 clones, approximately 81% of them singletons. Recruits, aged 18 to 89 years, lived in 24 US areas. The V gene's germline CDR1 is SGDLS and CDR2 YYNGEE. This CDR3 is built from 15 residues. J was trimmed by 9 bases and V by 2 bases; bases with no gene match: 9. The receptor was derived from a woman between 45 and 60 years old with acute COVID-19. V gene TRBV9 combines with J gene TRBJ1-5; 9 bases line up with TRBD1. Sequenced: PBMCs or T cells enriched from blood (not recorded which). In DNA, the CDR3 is TGTGCCAGCAGCGTCCAGGGGGACAGGGCTTGGCCCCAGCATTTT. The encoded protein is CASSVQGDRAWPQHF.